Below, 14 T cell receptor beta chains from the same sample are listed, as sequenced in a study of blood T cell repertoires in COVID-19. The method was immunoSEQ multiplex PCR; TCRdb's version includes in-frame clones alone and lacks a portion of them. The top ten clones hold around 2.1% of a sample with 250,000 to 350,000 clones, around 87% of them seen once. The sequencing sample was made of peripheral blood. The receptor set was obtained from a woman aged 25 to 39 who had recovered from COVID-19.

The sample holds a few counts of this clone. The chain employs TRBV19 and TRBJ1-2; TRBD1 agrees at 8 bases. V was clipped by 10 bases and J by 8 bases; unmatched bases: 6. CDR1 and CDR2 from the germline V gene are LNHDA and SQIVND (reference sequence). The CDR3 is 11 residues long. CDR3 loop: CATLTGVGYTF. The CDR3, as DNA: TGTGCCACCTTGACAGGGGTCGGCTACACCTTC.

CDR3 nucleotides: TGTGCCAGCTCACCACGAGAGGGCTCCTACGAGCAGTACTTC. It codes for CASSPREGSYEQYF. The J gene is TRBJ2-7, the V gene TRBV18, with D perhaps matching TRBD2 (5 bases). Per the germline V gene, CDR1 is KGHSH and CDR2 is LQKENI. V shed 1 base and J shed 0 bases, with 7 bases lying between them. The CDR3 has 14 amino acids.

In DNA form, the CDR3 reads TGCGCCAGCAGCCAGGGACTAGCGGGGTTCGTCGATGAGCAGTTCTTC. It specifies CASSQGLAGFVDEQFF. The rearrangement joins TRBV5-1 to TRBJ2-1; 13 bases line up with TRBD2. CDR1 is SGHRS and CDR2 is YFSETQ in the germline V gene. V dropped 4 bases and J dropped 8; count of bases not matched to a gene: 9. The CDR3 is 16 residues long.

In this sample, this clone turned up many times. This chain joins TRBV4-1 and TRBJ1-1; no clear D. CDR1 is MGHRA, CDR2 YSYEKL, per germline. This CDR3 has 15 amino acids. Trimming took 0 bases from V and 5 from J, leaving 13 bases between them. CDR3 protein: CASSQDDLGRTEAFF. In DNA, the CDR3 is TGCGCCAGCAGCCAAGATGATCTAGGCCGGACTGAAGCTTTCTTT.

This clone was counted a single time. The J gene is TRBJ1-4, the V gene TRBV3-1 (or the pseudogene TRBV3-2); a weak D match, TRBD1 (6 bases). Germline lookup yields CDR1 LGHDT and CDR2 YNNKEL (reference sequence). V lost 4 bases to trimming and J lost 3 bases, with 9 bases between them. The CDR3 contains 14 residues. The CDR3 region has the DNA TGTGCCAGCAGCCCGTCAGGGGCTAATGAAAAACTGTTTTTT. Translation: CASSPSGANEKLFF.

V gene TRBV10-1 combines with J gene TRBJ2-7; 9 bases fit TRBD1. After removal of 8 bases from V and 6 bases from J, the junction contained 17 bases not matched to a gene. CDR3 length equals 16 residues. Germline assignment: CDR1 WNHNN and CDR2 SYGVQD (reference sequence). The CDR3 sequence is CASRPIRPGTGSEQYF. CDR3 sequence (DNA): TGCGCCAGCCGGCCGATCCGTCCCGGGACAGGGTCCGAGCAGTACTTC.

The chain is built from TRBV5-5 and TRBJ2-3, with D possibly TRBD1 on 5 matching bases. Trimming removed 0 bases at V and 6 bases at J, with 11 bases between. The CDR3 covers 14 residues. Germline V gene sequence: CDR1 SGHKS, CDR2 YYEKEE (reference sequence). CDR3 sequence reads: CASSLVQVADTQYF. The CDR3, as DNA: TGTGCCAGCAGCTTGGTACAGGTCGCTGATACGCAGTATTTT.

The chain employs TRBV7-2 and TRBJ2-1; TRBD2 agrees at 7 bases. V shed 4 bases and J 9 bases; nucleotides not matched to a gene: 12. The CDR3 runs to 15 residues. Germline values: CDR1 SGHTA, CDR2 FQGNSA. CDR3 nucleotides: TGTGCCAGCAGCTCCGAGACTAGCTCTTCTGGTGAGCAGTTCTTC. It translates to CASSSETSSSGEQFF.

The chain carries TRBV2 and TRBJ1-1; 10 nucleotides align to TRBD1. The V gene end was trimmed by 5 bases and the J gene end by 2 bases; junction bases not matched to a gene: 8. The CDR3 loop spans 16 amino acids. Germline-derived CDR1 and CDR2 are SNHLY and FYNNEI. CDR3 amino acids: CASSTDRGRVNTEAFF. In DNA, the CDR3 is TGTGCCAGCAGTACAGACAGGGGGCGAGTTAACACTGAAGCTTTCTTT.

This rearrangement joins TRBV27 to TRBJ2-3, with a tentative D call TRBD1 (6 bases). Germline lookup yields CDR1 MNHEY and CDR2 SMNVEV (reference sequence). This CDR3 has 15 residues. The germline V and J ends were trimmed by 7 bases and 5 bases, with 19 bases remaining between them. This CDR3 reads CASTSGTFRGDTQYF. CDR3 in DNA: TGTGCCAGCACCTCCGGGACATTTAGAGGAGATACGCAGTATTTT.

Here the CDR3 DNA reads TGCAGCGTCGACGACAGGGACTACACCTTC. Its translation is CSVDDRDYTF. The rearrangement joins TRBV29-1 to TRBJ1-2; TRBD1 matches 7 bases. Germline V gene lookup returns CDR1 SQVTM and CDR2 ANQGSEA. CDR3 length: 10 residues. The V and J ends lost 6 bases and 10 bases, in that order; junction bases with no gene match: 5.

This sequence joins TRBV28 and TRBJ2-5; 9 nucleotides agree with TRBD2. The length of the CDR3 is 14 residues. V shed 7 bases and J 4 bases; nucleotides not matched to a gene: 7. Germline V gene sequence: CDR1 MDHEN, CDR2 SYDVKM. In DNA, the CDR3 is TGTGCCAGCATGCCCGCGGGGGGGCCAGAGACCCAGTACTTC. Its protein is CASMPAGGPETQYF.

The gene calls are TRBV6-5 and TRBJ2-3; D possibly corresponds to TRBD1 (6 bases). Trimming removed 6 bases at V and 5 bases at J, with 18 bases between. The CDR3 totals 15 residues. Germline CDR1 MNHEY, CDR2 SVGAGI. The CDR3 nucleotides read TGTGCCAGCAGAAACCCGGGACACCCGAGAGATACGCAGTATTTT. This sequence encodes CASRNPGHPRDTQYF.

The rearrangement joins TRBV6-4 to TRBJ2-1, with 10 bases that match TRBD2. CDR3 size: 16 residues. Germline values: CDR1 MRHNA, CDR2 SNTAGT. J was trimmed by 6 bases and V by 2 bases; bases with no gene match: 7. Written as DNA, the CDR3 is TGTGCCAGCAGTGACCAGGCTAGCGGGAGTGGCAATGAGCAGTTCTTC. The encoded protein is CASSDQASGSGNEQFF.